These T cell receptor beta chains were read from a single sample in a study of T cells in Graves' hyperthyroidism and ophthalmopathy. One entry per CDR3 protein results from TCRdb running MiXCR on the multiplex PCR reads. This sample carries fewer than 500,000 distinct CDR3 sequences, roughly 15% of them seen once, and the ten largest clones take around a fifth. The sequenced material came from blood. These receptors were taken from a woman aged 25 to 45 with Graves' ophthalmopathy. The CDR3 runs from the conserved cysteine through the conserved F or W. Each record gives: J gene, clone size, D gene, V gene, CDR3 protein, CDR3 DNA. A D gene is named only where the DNA matches it firmly. Size is stated for part of the rows, as once, few or many counts, or as a class when the clone is expanded.

>TRBJ2-1|many|-|TRBV20-1
CSAIDPLWGPTYNEQFF
TGCAGTGCCATTGACCCCCTCTGGGGGCCGACCTACAATGAGCAGTTCTTC
>TRBJ2-3|many|TRBD2|TRBV6-1
CASSETLAGGTDTQYF
TGTGCCAGCAGTGAGACCCTAGCGGGAGGCACAGATACGCAGTATTTT
>TRBJ2-7|many|-|TRBV20-1
CSALRRSSYEQYF
TGCAGTGCTCTCCGGAGGAGTTCCTACGAGCAGTACTTC
>TRBJ1-3|many|TRBD1|TRBV7-2
CASSSNPGGSGNTIYF
TGTGCCAGCAGCTCGAATCCAGGGGGCTCCGGAAACACCATATATTTT
>TRBJ2-2|many|TRBD2|TRBV11-2
CASRTFSGANTGELFF
TGTGCCAGCAGGACATTCAGCGGGGCGAACACCGGGGAGCTGTTTTTT
>TRBJ2-1|many|TRBD2|TRBV10-3
CAISESSGTSGVNNEQFF
TGTGCCATCAGTGAGTCGAGCGGGACTAGCGGGGTCAACAATGAGCAGTTCTTC
>TRBJ2-7|many|TRBD1|TRBV20-1
CSARDRGGDSYEQYF
TGCAGTGCTAGAGATCGAGGGGGCGACTCCTACGAGCAGTACTTC
>TRBJ1-3|few|-|TRBV27
CASSDLSAGNTIYF
TGTGCCAGCAGCGACCTATCCGCTGGAAACACCATATATTTT
>TRBJ1-1|-|-|TRBV12-3/TRBV12-4
CASSSGRENTEAFF
TGTGCCAGCAGCTCCGGACGGGAGAACACTGAAGCTTTCTTT
>TRBJ2-2|many|-|TRBV20-1
CSAIPRNTGELFF
TGCAGTGCTATTCCCAGAAACACCGGGGAGCTGTTTTTT
>TRBJ1-3|few|TRBD1|TRBV5-5
CASSPGTVKSSGNTIYF
TGTGCCAGCAGCCCAGGGACAGTTAAAAGCTCTGGAAACACCATATATTTT
>TRBJ1-1|many|-|TRBV7-9
CASSRDTNSQAFF
TGTGCCAGCAGCAGGGACACTAACAGTCAAGCTTTCTTT
>TRBJ1-5|many|-|TRBV7-3
CASSPDSFGNQPQHF
TGTGCCAGCAGCCCGGACAGCTTCGGCAATCAGCCCCAGCATTTT
>TRBJ2-7|many|TRBD2|TRBV28
CASSSPLLAGASYEQYF
TGTGCCAGCAGTTCCCCTCTACTAGCGGGGGCCAGTTACGAGCAGTACTTC
>TRBJ2-3|many|-|TRBV28
CASSVPGRTAADTQYF
TGTGCCAGCAGCGTTCCAGGGAGGACCGCGGCGGATACGCAGTATTTT
>TRBJ1-5|-|-|TRBV19
CASSPQGPYPAQHF
TGTGCCAGTAGCCCTCAAGGCCCCTATCCGGCCCAGCATTTT
>TRBJ2-5|many|TRBD1|TRBV12-3/TRBV12-4
CASSLMDRGRGTQYF
TGTGCCAGCAGTTTAATGGACAGGGGGCGAGGGACCCAGTACTTC
>TRBJ1-5|-|TRBD1|TRBV20-1
CSARDPGPGTGGQPQHF
TGCAGTGCTAGAGATCCTGGCCCCGGGACAGGGGGGCAGCCCCAGCATTTT
>TRBJ1-5|many|-|TRBV7-9
CASSLGTSNQPQHF
TGTGCCAGCAGCTTAGGGACGAGTAATCAGCCCCAGCATTTT
>TRBJ1-2|many|TRBD1|TRBV5-4
CASSTGQGTSGYTF
TGTGCCAGCAGCACCGGACAGGGAACGAGTGGCTACACCTTC
>TRBJ1-6|many|-|TRBV20-1
CSASLEGRSSPLHF
TGCAGTGCTAGCCTCGAGGGGAGGAGTTCACCCCTCCACTTT
>TRBJ2-5|many|-|TRBV7-2
CASSASSGRGRLYQETQYF
TGTGCCAGCAGCGCCTCCTCTGGGCGGGGGCGATTGTACCAAGAGACCCAGTACTTC
>TRBJ2-2|-|-|TRBV5-1
CASREQGYTGELFF
TGCGCCAGCAGGGAACAGGGCTACACCGGGGAGCTGTTTTTT
>TRBJ1-1|-|TRBD1|TRBV3-1
CASSQGGTGEIGTEAFF
TGTGCCAGCAGCCAAGGAGGGACAGGGGAAATCGGCACTGAAGCTTTCTTT
>TRBJ2-5|many|-|TRBV11-2
CASRSTGAQETQYF
TGTGCCAGCAGAAGTACCGGGGCCCAAGAGACCCAGTACTTC
>TRBJ2-1|-|-|TRBV6-1
CASKKESSYNEQFF
TGTGCCAGCAAGAAGGAAAGCTCCTACAATGAGCAGTTCTTC
>TRBJ2-5|many|TRBD2|TRBV20-1
CSARLAGGLYQETQYF
TGCAGTGCTAGGCTAGCGGGGGGCCTGTACCAAGAGACCCAGTACTTC
>TRBJ1-2|many|TRBD1|TRBV12-3/TRBV12-4
CASSLMSEDRGLYGYTF
TGTGCCAGCAGTTTAATGTCCGAGGACAGGGGTTTGTATGGCTACACCTTC
>TRBJ2-7|many|-|TRBV27
CASSKTGDEQYF
TGTGCCAGCAGTAAAACGGGAGACGAGCAGTACTTC
>TRBJ1-5|many|TRBD1|TRBV20-1
CSASAVGTGEGNQPQHF
TGCAGTGCTAGCGCCGTGGGGACAGGGGAGGGGAATCAGCCCCAGCATTTT
>TRBJ2-1|-|-|TRBV6-1
CASSVPGLVGQFF
TGTGCCAGCAGTGTCCCGGGACTGGTTGGGCAGTTCTTC
>TRBJ1-4|few|TRBD1|TRBV4-2
CASSQEASGGGANEKLFF
TGTGCCAGCAGCCAAGAGGCTTCAGGGGGGGGAGCTAATGAAAAACTGTTTTTT
>TRBJ2-7|many|-|TRBV28
CASSSPRVGVGPGEQYF
TGTGCCAGCAGTTCACCACGGGTGGGGGTCGGGCCTGGGGAGCAGTACTTC
>TRBJ1-3|-|-|TRBV28
CASTLIGARNTIYF
TGTGCCAGCACCCTAATCGGAGCCCGAAACACCATATATTTT
>TRBJ2-7|few|TRBD1|TRBV5-1
CASSLVTGAPHEQYF
TGCGCCAGCAGCTTGGTGACAGGGGCCCCCCACGAGCAGTACTTC
>TRBJ1-1|-|TRBD1|TRBV19
CASKDDRVMNTEAFF
TGTGCCAGTAAAGATGACAGGGTAATGAACACTGAAGCTTTCTTT
>TRBJ2-3|many|TRBD2|TRBV5-1
CASSLERGGQDTQYF
TGCGCCAGCAGCTTAGAGCGGGGGGGCCAGGATACGCAGTATTTT
>TRBJ1-6|many|-|TRBV5-1
CASSFGSGNNSPLHF
TGCGCCAGCAGCTTCGGGAGTGGAAATAATTCACCCCTCCACTTT
>TRBJ1-6|many|-|TRBV20-1
CSARGGDSQNSPLHF
TGCAGTGCTAGAGGCGGCGACAGCCAAAATTCACCCCTCCACTTT
>TRBJ1-5|few|TRBD1|TRBV12-3/TRBV12-4
CASSPGTGLYQPQHF
TGTGCCAGCAGCCCCGGGACAGGGCTGTATCAGCCCCAGCATTTT
>TRBJ2-7|many|-|TRBV5-5
CASSHGSYEQYF
TGTGCCAGCAGCCACGGGTCCTACGAGCAGTACTTC
>TRBJ1-5|many|-|TRBV27
CASSTDRINQPQHF
TGTGCCAGCAGTACAGACCGGATCAATCAGCCCCAGCATTTT
>TRBJ2-1|-|-|TRBV9
CASSAGTGLGNEQFF
TGTGCCAGCAGCGCCGGGACTGGATTAGGCAATGAGCAGTTCTTC
>TRBJ2-7|few|TRBD2|TRBV6-4
CASSVAAGESYEQYF
TGTGCCAGCAGTGTCGCAGCGGGGGAGTCCTACGAGCAGTACTTC
>TRBJ2-7|-|TRBD2|TRBV6-1
CASSHSGGDHEQYF
TGCGCCAGCAGCCATAGCGGGGGGGACCACGAGCAGTACTTC
>TRBJ1-6|many|TRBD1|TRBV28
CASSDRDSDSPLHF
TGTGCCAGCAGCGACCGGGACAGCGATTCACCCCTCCACTTT
>TRBJ2-3|many|-|TRBV29-1
CSVVRQGGTDTQYF
TGCAGCGTTGTACGGCAGGGTGGAACAGATACGCAGTATTTT
>TRBJ2-7|many|TRBD2|TRBV20-1
CSARDWQRGADEQYF
TGCAGTGCTAGAGATTGGCAGCGGGGGGCGGACGAGCAGTACTTC
>TRBJ2-6|many|-|TRBV6-1
CASSEDSGANVLTF
TGTGCCAGCAGTGAAGACTCTGGGGCCAACGTCCTGACTTTC
>TRBJ1-1|-|-|TRBV11-3
CASSLIYTEAFF
TGTGCCAGCAGCTTAATCTACACTGAAGCTTTCTTT
>TRBJ2-3|many|-|TRBV28
CASSLRGSSTDTQYF
TGTGCCAGCAGTTTGAGGGGGTCCAGCACAGATACGCAGTATTTT
>TRBJ2-7|many|TRBD1|TRBV28
CASRPSPGQGYEQYF
TGTGCCAGCAGACCCTCACCGGGACAGGGCTACGAGCAGTACTTC